A selection of T cell receptor beta chains follows, all from one sample in a study of T cells after yellow fever vaccination. MiXCR, run by TCRdb on the 5' RACE reads, gives a single entry per CDR3 protein. Seen here are around 310,000 distinct CDR3 sequences, around 3.6% observed once, and the top ten hold roughly a quarter. Sequencing was performed on PBMCs, taken on the day of the yellow fever booster vaccination. The receptor set was obtained from a man between 18 and 35 years old who received the YFV17D yellow fever vaccine. Both conserved end residues are part of each CDR3. Each record gives: V gene, D gene, clone size, J gene, CDR3 DNA, CDR3 protein. The D gene is left open where the match is weak. The size field is filled for only some rows; it gives once, few, many or a size class.

V gene: TRBV7-2; D gene: TRBD2; clone size: NA; J gene: TRBJ2-7; CDR3 DNA: TGTGCCAGCAGTCTCCAGCGGGGTAGTTCGGAGCAGTACTTC; CDR3 protein: CASSLQRGSSEQYF
V gene: TRBV7-9; D gene: NA; clone size: many; J gene: TRBJ1-2; CDR3 DNA: TGTGCCAGCAGCAGACAGCCGAACGCCTTGCCAGGAGACTATGGCTACACCTTC; CDR3 protein: CASSRQPNALPGDYGYTF
V gene: TRBV15; D gene: NA; clone size: many; J gene: TRBJ2-6; CDR3 DNA: TGTGCCACCAGCGCCCAGATGGGGCGCTCTGGGGCCAACGTCCTGACTTTC; CDR3 protein: CATSAQMGRSGANVLTF
V gene: TRBV3-1; D gene: TRBD2; clone size: few; J gene: TRBJ2-1; CDR3 DNA: TGTGCCAGCGCTACGAGAGGGCCAGCGGGGGGGCGAGAGCAGTTCTTC; CDR3 protein: CASATRGPAGGREQFF
V gene: TRBV5-1; D gene: NA; clone size: many; J gene: TRBJ2-5; CDR3 DNA: TGCGCCAGCAGCTCCGACGGTGGGGGGGAGACCCAGTACTTC; CDR3 protein: CASSSDGGGETQYF
V gene: TRBV6-5; D gene: TRBD2; clone size: many; J gene: TRBJ2-5; CDR3 DNA: TGTGCCAGCAGTTACTCGCCTAGCGGGGGGTCCCAAGCGCAAGAGACCCAGTACTTC; CDR3 protein: CASSYSPSGGSQAQETQYF
V gene: TRBV20-1; D gene: TRBD2; clone size: few; J gene: TRBJ2-1; CDR3 DNA: TGCAGTGCTAGAGATCCTCCGGTCGGGGGGGGTGAGCAGTTCTTC; CDR3 protein: CSARDPPVGGGEQFF
V gene: TRBV7-9; D gene: NA; clone size: many; J gene: TRBJ2-3; CDR3 DNA: TGTGCCAGCAGCTCCGGGGCCACAGATACGCAGTATTTT; CDR3 protein: CASSSGATDTQYF
V gene: TRBV12-3/TRBV12-4; D gene: NA; clone size: many; J gene: TRBJ1-5; CDR3 DNA: TGTGCCAGCACCCAGGCGGCGGGGCCCCAGCATTTT; CDR3 protein: CASTQAAGPQHF
V gene: TRBV30; D gene: NA; clone size: many; J gene: TRBJ2-2; CDR3 DNA: TGTGCCTGGAGTGACCCCACCGGGGAGCTGTTTTTT; CDR3 protein: CAWSDPTGELFF
V gene: TRBV20-1; D gene: NA; clone size: NA; J gene: TRBJ2-4; CDR3 DNA: TGCAGTGCTAGTTCCTTAGGCGGGGAGAAAAACATTCAGTACTTC; CDR3 protein: CSASSLGGEKNIQYF
V gene: TRBV5-1; D gene: NA; clone size: few; J gene: TRBJ2-6; CDR3 DNA: TGCGCCAGCAGCTGGATGCAGGGCTCTGGGGCCAACGTCCTGACTTTC; CDR3 protein: CASSWMQGSGANVLTF
V gene: TRBV20-1; D gene: TRBD1; clone size: few; J gene: TRBJ2-7; CDR3 DNA: TGCAGTGCACAAGACCCGGGACAGGGAGCCTACGAGCAGTACTTC; CDR3 protein: CSAQDPGQGAYEQYF
V gene: TRBV9; D gene: NA; clone size: NA; J gene: TRBJ2-2; CDR3 DNA: TGTGCCAGCAGCGTGGGGTCTATCGGGGAGCTGTTTTTT; CDR3 protein: CASSVGSIGELFF
V gene: TRBV24-1; D gene: NA; clone size: many; J gene: TRBJ2-2; CDR3 DNA: TGTGCCACCAGTGATTCCCACTGGGGCCGTAGCACCGGGGAGCTGTTTTTT; CDR3 protein: CATSDSHWGRSTGELFF
V gene: TRBV7-6; D gene: TRBD2; clone size: few; J gene: TRBJ2-7; CDR3 DNA: TGTGCCAGCAGCTTATTAGCGGGGGGGCACGAGCAGTACTTC; CDR3 protein: CASSLLAGGHEQYF
V gene: TRBV20-1; D gene: NA; clone size: many; J gene: TRBJ2-1; CDR3 DNA: TGCAGTGCTGGACTATACAATGAGCAGTTCTTC; CDR3 protein: CSAGLYNEQFF
V gene: TRBV20-1; D gene: NA; clone size: many; J gene: TRBJ2-1; CDR3 DNA: TGCAGTGCTAGAAGCAGGGGGAGGTTGAACAATGAGCAGTTCTTC; CDR3 protein: CSARSRGRLNNEQFF
V gene: TRBV20-1; D gene: TRBD2; clone size: NA; J gene: TRBJ2-5; CDR3 DNA: TGCAGTGCTGATTCCGGGACTAGCGGGGGTCAAGAGACCCAGTACTTC; CDR3 protein: CSADSGTSGGQETQYF
V gene: TRBV7-2; D gene: TRBD2; clone size: many; J gene: TRBJ2-3; CDR3 DNA: TGTGCCAGCAGCCCGGCCGGGGACTACGCAGATACGCAGTATTTT; CDR3 protein: CASSPAGDYADTQYF
V gene: TRBV5-1; D gene: TRBD2; clone size: many; J gene: TRBJ2-5; CDR3 DNA: TGCGCCAGCAGCTTGCGGGGGGGCCACCAAGAGACCCAGTACTTC; CDR3 protein: CASSLRGGHQETQYF
V gene: TRBV7-3; D gene: NA; clone size: few; J gene: TRBJ2-5; CDR3 DNA: TGTGCCAGCAGCTTAAAAGGAAACTGGGACCTGGAGACCCAGTACTTC; CDR3 protein: CASSLKGNWDLETQYF
V gene: TRBV6-5; D gene: NA; clone size: NA; J gene: TRBJ1-1; CDR3 DNA: TGTGCCAGCAGACCAATGGGGGCCGACACTGAAGCTTTCTTT; CDR3 protein: CASRPMGADTEAFF
V gene: TRBV7-2; D gene: NA; clone size: many; J gene: TRBJ2-3; CDR3 DNA: TGTGCCAGCAGCTTAGTTCGGGAGGATACGCAGTATTTT; CDR3 protein: CASSLVREDTQYF
V gene: TRBV7-9; D gene: TRBD1; clone size: few; J gene: TRBJ1-5; CDR3 DNA: TGTGCCAGCAGCGGACAGGGGAGTAGGCAGCCCCAGCATTTT; CDR3 protein: CASSGQGSRQPQHF
V gene: TRBV14; D gene: NA; clone size: many; J gene: TRBJ2-1; CDR3 DNA: TGTGCCAGCAGTCGGACGAGCTCCTACAATGAGCAGTTCTTC; CDR3 protein: CASSRTSSYNEQFF
V gene: TRBV5-4; D gene: NA; clone size: many; J gene: TRBJ2-4; CDR3 DNA: TGTGCCAGCAGCTTGAGAGGGGGGCGTACACACATTCAGTACTTC; CDR3 protein: CASSLRGGRTHIQYF
V gene: TRBV6-5; D gene: TRBD2; clone size: NA; J gene: TRBJ2-3; CDR3 DNA: TGTGCCAGCAGTTATAGTTCCAGCGGGATCACAGATACGCAGTATTTT; CDR3 protein: CASSYSSSGITDTQYF
V gene: TRBV7-8; D gene: TRBD2; clone size: many; J gene: TRBJ2-7; CDR3 DNA: TGTGCCAGCAGCGTCGGGGGGGCCCTCGAGCAGTACTTC; CDR3 protein: CASSVGGALEQYF
V gene: TRBV19; D gene: TRBD2; clone size: NA; J gene: TRBJ2-3; CDR3 DNA: TGTGCCAGTAGTATAGAAGGGCGGGGGACCACAGATACGCAGTATTTT; CDR3 protein: CASSIEGRGTTDTQYF
V gene: TRBV4-3; D gene: TRBD1; clone size: many; J gene: TRBJ2-2; CDR3 DNA: TGCGCCAGCAGCCAGGGGACAGGATCCGGGGAGCTGTTTTTT; CDR3 protein: CASSQGTGSGELFF
V gene: TRBV5-1; D gene: NA; clone size: few; J gene: TRBJ2-1; CDR3 DNA: TGCGCCAGCGGTGGTGCCCGGGGGACCACCTACAATGAGCAGTTCTTC; CDR3 protein: CASGGARGTTYNEQFF
V gene: TRBV7-2; D gene: TRBD1; clone size: NA; J gene: TRBJ1-2; CDR3 DNA: TGTGCCAGCAGCCCACAGGGGGCTCAAACTAACTATGGCTACACCTTC; CDR3 protein: CASSPQGAQTNYGYTF
V gene: TRBV4-2; D gene: NA; clone size: many; J gene: TRBJ1-6; CDR3 DNA: TGTGCCAGCAGCCGATCGAACTCACCCCTCCACTTT; CDR3 protein: CASSRSNSPLHF
V gene: TRBV20-1; D gene: NA; clone size: many; J gene: TRBJ2-5; CDR3 DNA: TGCAGTGCTATTAGGGCTGTGGAGACCCAGTACTTC; CDR3 protein: CSAIRAVETQYF
V gene: TRBV20-1; D gene: TRBD1; clone size: NA; J gene: TRBJ1-1; CDR3 DNA: TGCACCCTAGGGGGCCCGGCGAACACTGAAGCTTTCTTT; CDR3 protein: CTLGGPANTEAFF
V gene: TRBV6-5; D gene: TRBD1; clone size: many; J gene: TRBJ1-1; CDR3 DNA: TGTGCCAGCAGTTACTCGGGGACAGGTGAAGCTTTCTTT; CDR3 protein: CASSYSGTGEAFF
V gene: TRBV18; D gene: NA; clone size: many; J gene: TRBJ1-1; CDR3 DNA: TGTGCCAGCTCACCTCGGGGTAATGCTGAAGCTTTCTTT; CDR3 protein: CASSPRGNAEAFF
V gene: TRBV5-1; D gene: TRBD1; clone size: few; J gene: TRBJ2-2; CDR3 DNA: TGCGCCAGCAGCCTCATGACAGGGGATGACGGGGAGCTGTTTTTT; CDR3 protein: CASSLMTGDDGELFF
V gene: TRBV7-2; D gene: NA; clone size: many; J gene: TRBJ1-3; CDR3 DNA: TGTGCCACCCGCCGGACAGTTGGAAACACCATATATTTT; CDR3 protein: CATRRTVGNTIYF
V gene: TRBV7-6; D gene: NA; clone size: many; J gene: TRBJ1-1; CDR3 DNA: TGTGCCAGCAGCTCCCAGGAGAACACTGAAGCTTTCTTT; CDR3 protein: CASSSQENTEAFF
V gene: TRBV20-1; D gene: TRBD2; clone size: many; J gene: TRBJ2-7; CDR3 DNA: TGCAGTGCTAGAGCTCCCCTCCGGGGGGTACCCTACGAGCAGTACTTC; CDR3 protein: CSARAPLRGVPYEQYF
V gene: TRBV14; D gene: NA; clone size: NA; J gene: TRBJ1-1; CDR3 DNA: TGTGCCAGCAGCCAAGGTGACTTGAAAGCTTTCTTT; CDR3 protein: CASSQGDLKAFF
V gene: TRBV29-1; D gene: TRBD1; clone size: many; J gene: TRBJ2-1; CDR3 DNA: TGCAGCGTTCCCAGGGGGTATCACAATGAGCAGTTCTTC; CDR3 protein: CSVPRGYHNEQFF
V gene: TRBV5-1; D gene: NA; clone size: few; J gene: TRBJ2-5; CDR3 DNA: TGCGCCAGCAGAACTAGTTTCATCCAAGAGACCCAGTACTTC; CDR3 protein: CASRTSFIQETQYF
V gene: TRBV28; D gene: NA; clone size: few; J gene: TRBJ1-5; CDR3 DNA: TGTGCCAGCAGTTTATGGCGGGGTTCGAGCAATCAGCCCCAGCATTTT; CDR3 protein: CASSLWRGSSNQPQHF
V gene: TRBV15; D gene: NA; clone size: few; J gene: TRBJ1-1; CDR3 DNA: TGTGCCACCAGCAGAGATCGGGGGCGGGTCACTGAAGCTTTCTTT; CDR3 protein: CATSRDRGRVTEAFF
V gene: TRBV6-5; D gene: NA; clone size: NA; J gene: TRBJ1-2; CDR3 DNA: TGTGCCAGCAGAGCTAACTATGGCTACACCTTC; CDR3 protein: CASRANYGYTF
V gene: TRBV7-3; D gene: NA; clone size: many; J gene: TRBJ2-1; CDR3 DNA: TGTGCCAGCAGGGGGGCAGGGGAGGGGAACGAGCAGTTCTTC; CDR3 protein: CASRGAGEGNEQFF
V gene: TRBV11-2; D gene: NA; clone size: NA; J gene: TRBJ1-1; CDR3 DNA: TGTGCCAGCAGCTCCCTCTCGAGGACTGAAGCTTTCTTT; CDR3 protein: CASSSLSRTEAFF
V gene: TRBV18; D gene: TRBD1; clone size: few; J gene: TRBJ1-5; CDR3 DNA: TGTGCCAGCTCACCAGGCGACAGGGCCGCTCTAGGGCCCCAGCATTTT; CDR3 protein: CASSPGDRAALGPQHF
V gene: TRBV19; D gene: TRBD2; clone size: NA; J gene: TRBJ2-1; CDR3 DNA: TGTGCCAGTAGTAACCCGACTAGCGGTCGAACCTACAATGAGCAGTTCTTC; CDR3 protein: CASSNPTSGRTYNEQFF
V gene: TRBV30; D gene: NA; clone size: many; J gene: TRBJ2-7; CDR3 DNA: TGTGCCTGGAATAAACTGACAGGCTCCTACGAGCAGTACTTC; CDR3 protein: CAWNKLTGSYEQYF
V gene: TRBV7-2; D gene: TRBD2; clone size: many; J gene: TRBJ2-2; CDR3 DNA: TGTGCCAGCAGCTTTAGCGGGACTAGCCCCGGGGAGCTGTTTTTT; CDR3 protein: CASSFSGTSPGELFF